A single sample gave rise to the 29 T cell receptor beta chains below, sequenced in a study of T cell responses to AZD1222 COVID-19 vaccine. Clones were read by immunoSEQ multiplex PCR, and TCRdb kept only the in-frame ones, dropping some. The table lists about 180,000 clones, about 86% of them singletons. The sequencing used peripheral blood, collected 28 days after the second AZD1222 dose. Every receptor here comes from an adult who received the AZD1222 COVID-19 vaccine.

This chain uses TRBV2 with TRBJ1-5, with 10 bases matching TRBD1. J was trimmed by 5 bases and V by 2 bases; bases with no gene match: 3. This CDR3 contains 15 residues. The germline gives CDR1 SNHLY, CDR2 FYNNEI. The CDR3 region is CASSETGQGYQPQHF. CDR3 DNA sequence: TGTGCCAGCAGTGAAACGGGACAGGGGTATCAGCCCCAGCATTTT.

The CDR3 bases are TGTGCCAGCTCACCAGCTGGGACAGCGCCGGATACGCAGTATTTT. This codes for CASSPAGTAPDTQYF. This chain connects TRBV18 to TRBJ2-3; 7 bases map to TRBD1. The CDR3 runs 15 residues. Germline CDR1 and CDR2: KGHSH and LQKENI. The V gene end was trimmed by 2 bases and the J gene end by 6 bases; junction bases not matched to a gene: 8. Using reference TRBV18 and TRBJ2-3 for the parts outside the CDR3, the full variable domain is NAGVMQNPRHLVRRRGQEARLRCSPMKGHSHVYWYRQLPEEGLKFMVYLQKENIIDESGMPKERFSAEFPKEGPSILRIQQVVRGDSAAYFCASSPAGTAPDTQYFGPGTRLTVL.

The chain joins TRBV6-5 to TRBJ1-2, with D unresolved. Germline V gene data show CDR1 as MNHEY and CDR2 as SVGAGI. Trimming removed 7 bases from V and 8 bases from J, with 17 bases in between. The CDR3 totals 13 residues. CDR3 DNA: TGTGCCAGCACGGCCGCATTAAGATACGGCTACACCTTC. Translated: CASTAALRYGYTF.

In DNA, the CDR3 is TGTGCCAGCAGTGCCCACGATGGAACTAGGGGCTACACCTTC. Translated: CASSAHDGTRGYTF. The rearrangement links TRBV25-1 to TRBJ1-2; D remains unclear. Germline CDR1 reads MGHDK; CDR2 reads SYGVNS. V was trimmed by 4 bases and J by 8 bases, leaving 17 bases between them. The CDR3 extends over 14 amino acids.

The chain carries TRBV7-2 and TRBJ2-2, with D uncertain. The germline V gene encodes CDR1 SGHTA and CDR2 FQGNSA. The CDR3 totals 15 residues. The V end was cut by 1 base, the J end by 6 bases, with 12 bases between. DNA for the CDR3: TGTGCCAGCAGCTTAGATGGCTGGTTCGCCGGGGAGCTGTTTTTT. Protein: CASSLDGWFAGELFF.

The chain links TRBV5-1 to TRBJ2-6; a possible D gene is TRBD1 (6 bases). The germline V and J ends were trimmed by 3 bases and 4 bases, with 20 bases remaining between them. Germline CDR1 SGHRS, CDR2 YFSETQ. This CDR3 contains 18 residues. The chain's CDR3 is CASSSETGRSEGANVLTF. CDR3 bases: TGCGCCAGCAGCTCGGAGACAGGACGCTCTGAGGGGGCCAACGTCCTGACTTTC.

This chain links TRBV6-5 with TRBJ2-7; D not certain. CDR1 MNHEY and CDR2 SVGAGI come from the germline V gene. V shed 0 bases and J shed 10 bases, with 13 bases lying between them. The CDR3 is 13 residues long. The CDR3 loop reads CASSYSTASVQYF. The CDR3 bases are TGTGCCAGCAGTTACTCGACGGCGTCGGTTCAGTACTTC.

The chain uses TRBV4-3 and TRBJ1-2; 7 positions agree with TRBD1. This CDR3 spans 16 amino acids. Per the germline V gene, CDR1 is LGHNA and CDR2 is YSLEER. Trimming took 0 bases from V and 4 from J; bases not matched to a gene: 8. The CDR3 sequence is CASSQERSGTVYGYTF. The CDR3 DNA is TGCGCCAGCAGCCAAGAGAGGTCCGGGACAGTCTATGGCTACACCTTC.

The chain joins TRBV3-1 (or the pseudogene TRBV3-2) to TRBJ2-1; 11 bases agree with TRBD2. Germline assignment: CDR1 LGHDT and CDR2 YNNKEL (reference sequence). This CDR3 contains 16 residues. Trimming removed 1 base from V and 7 bases from J; junction bases left unmatched: 6. CDR3 in DNA: TGTGCCAGCAGCCAAGGCCTAGCGGGGGGCCAGAATGAGCAGTTCTTC. Its protein is CASSQGLAGGQNEQFF.

The V gene is TRBV5-4, the J gene TRBJ2-2; 9 bases are a match to TRBD1. V lost 3 bases to trimming and J lost 8 bases; unmatched junction nucleotides: 8. The CDR3 covers 15 residues. Germline values: CDR1 SGHNT, CDR2 YYREEE (reference sequence). The CDR3 reads CASSSAGQGSGELFF. The CDR3 nucleotides read TGTGCCAGCAGCTCCGCGGGACAGGGTTCAGGGGAGCTGTTTTTT.

The gene calls are TRBV5-4 and TRBJ2-1, with D tentatively TRBD1 or TRBD2 (5 bases each). Looked up from germline, CDR1 is SGHNT and CDR2 is YYREEE (reference sequence). With 5 bases removed from V and 4 bases from J, the gap between germline ends came to 13 bases. The CDR3 runs to 14 residues. DNA for the CDR3: TGTGCCAGCAGGCCCGGGACGGGGTACAATGAGCAGTTCTTC. It translates to CASRPGTGYNEQFF.

To note about this clone: This CDR3 is also generated by other DNA sequences in the sample. The V call is TRBV28, the J call TRBJ2-7; 9 bases are shared with TRBD1. V lost 2 bases and J lost 4; bases outside the gene matches: 6. Germline V lookup: CDR1 MDHEN, CDR2 SYDVKM. The CDR3 has 15 residues. CDR3 residues: CASSLPGTGSYEQYF. DNA of the CDR3: TGTGCCAGCAGTTTACCCGGGACAGGGTCTTACGAGCAGTACTTC.

V usage is TRBV7-2 and J usage is TRBJ2-1; TRBD2 might be the D (7 bases). The CDR3 sequence is 16 residues long. V shed 0 bases and J shed 4 bases, with 13 bases lying between them. Germline V gene data show CDR1 as SGHTA and CDR2 as FQGNSA. The CDR3 protein is CASSLASRGPYNEQFF. The CDR3, as DNA: TGTGCCAGCAGCTTAGCGTCGCGGGGGCCTTACAATGAGCAGTTCTTC.

This chain connects TRBV18 to TRBJ1-5, with D hard to call. Trimming stripped 1 base from V and 5 bases from J, with 6 bases between. From germline, CDR1 is KGHSH and CDR2 LQKENI. CDR3 size: 13 residues. The CDR3 DNA is TGTGCCAGCTCACCACAGTACGATCAGCCCCAGCATTTT. It yields the protein CASSPQYDQPQHF.

J is TRBJ2-7 and V is TRBV12-3 or TRBV12-4; D is perhaps TRBD2 (6 bases). V was trimmed by 6 bases and J by 2 bases, leaving 11 bases between them. This CDR3 region has 13 residues. Here the CDR3 DNA reads TGTGCCAGCAGCAAAGCGGGTACCTACGAGCAGTACTTC. It encodes CASSKAGTYEQYF.

This chain's CDR3 is CASSPGINTEAFF. In DNA, the CDR3 is TGTGCCAGTAGTCCCGGGATTAACACTGAAGCTTTCTTT. This chain uses TRBV19 with TRBJ1-1, with D hard to call. Germline CDR1 and CDR2: LNHDA and SQIVND (reference sequence). V shed 5 bases and J shed 2 bases, with 9 bases lying between them. The CDR3 totals 13 residues.

The V gene is TRBV28, the J gene TRBJ2-1; no reliable D call. The CDR3 extends over 14 amino acids. The V end lost 7 bases, the J end lost 7 bases, and 17 bases lay between the germline ends. CDR1 is MDHEN, CDR2 SYDVKM, per germline. CDR3: CASKDSGSDNEQFF. CDR3 nucleotide sequence: TGTGCCAGCAAGGATTCAGGAAGCGATAATGAGCAGTTCTTC.

V usage is TRBV30 and J usage is TRBJ2-1; D is undetermined. Trimming shortened V by 2 bases and J by 2 bases, and 4 bases separated the two germline ends. This CDR3 is 12 amino acids long. CDR1 and CDR2 from the germline V gene are GTSNPN and SVGIG (reference sequence). The CDR3 DNA follows: TGTGCCTGGAGTCCAGCCTACAATGAGCAGTTCTTC. It codes for CAWSPAYNEQFF. Full variable domain (outside the CDR3, taken from reference TRBV30 and TRBJ2-1): SQTIHQWPATLVQPVGSPLSLECTVEGTSNPNLYWYRQAAGRGLQLLFYSVGIGQISSEVPQNLSASRPQDRQFILSSKKLLLSDSGFYLCAWSPAYNEQFFGPGTRLTVL.

The chain employs TRBV2 and TRBJ1-2, with 8 positions matching TRBD1. The V gene's germline CDR1 is SNHLY and CDR2 FYNNEI. The V segment lost 6 bases and the J segment 5 bases; nucleotides outside the gene matches: 5. CDR3 length: 13 residues. The CDR3 DNA reads TGTGCCAGCAGAGGACAGGGAATTTATGGCTACACCTTC. Its protein product is CASRGQGIYGYTF.

This clone was detected once. The rearrangement joins TRBV11-3 to TRBJ2-5, with D hard to call. The CDR3 totals 13 residues. Trimming left V 1 base short and J 2 bases short, with 5 bases between. Germline CDR1 reads SGHNT; CDR2 reads YENEEA. The CDR3 sequence: CASSLGSQETQYF. The CDR3 coding sequence is TGTGCCAGCAGCTTAGGGAGTCAAGAGACCCAGTACTTC.

The V call is TRBV6-5, the J call TRBJ1-6, with TRBD1 matching 9 bases. V shed 7 bases, J shed 10 bases, and the junction held 11 bases outside the gene matches. This CDR3 contains 15 residues. Germline V gene lookup returns CDR1 MNHEY and CDR2 SVGAGI. The CDR3 loop is CASTISTGGRSPLHF. In DNA form, the CDR3 reads TGTGCCAGCACCATCTCCACAGGGGGCAGGTCACCCCTCCACTTT.

This chain uses TRBV3-1 (or the pseudogene TRBV3-2) with TRBJ1-5; a weak D match, TRBD1 (6 bases). Trimming removed 5 bases from V and 2 bases from J, with 13 bases in between. The CDR3 is made up of 15 amino acids. Germline V gene lookup returns CDR1 LGHDT and CDR2 YNNKEL (reference sequence). In DNA form, the CDR3 reads TGTGCCAGCAGCTCCACAGGGCTGGGCAATCAGCCCCAGCATTTT. Translation: CASSSTGLGNQPQHF.

This sequence joins TRBV19 and TRBJ2-1, with no clear D. Germline CDR1 and CDR2: LNHDA and SQIVND (reference sequence). The length of the CDR3 is 12 residues. V shed 4 bases and J shed 10 bases, with 11 bases lying between them. As DNA, the CDR3 is TGTGCCAGTAGTAATGTCGGTGAGGAGCAGTTCTTC. Translation gives CASSNVGEEQFF.

V usage is TRBV6-5 and J usage is TRBJ1-2; weak D call: TRBD1 (6 bases). Between the trimmed V and J ends, which lost 10 bases and 8 bases, there was a span of 17 bases. The CDR3 sequence is 12 residues long. Looked up from germline, CDR1 is MNHEY and CDR2 is SVGAGI. CDR3 amino acids: CANYAQGSGYTF. In nucleotides, the CDR3 is TGTGCCAACTACGCACAGGGCTCGGGCTACACCTTC.

This rearrangement joins TRBV6-1 to TRBJ2-1; 8 nucleotides line up with TRBD1. V lost 5 bases, J lost 5 bases, and 29 bases stayed unmatched. This CDR3 comprises 22 residues. Germline-derived CDR1 and CDR2 are MNHNS and SASEGT. The CDR3 region is CASSKGPLTGAPRLGGNNEQFF. The DNA of the CDR3 is TGTGCCAGCAGTAAAGGACCCCTGACAGGGGCCCCCAGGTTAGGTGGGAACAATGAGCAGTTCTTC.

The J gene is TRBJ2-1, the V gene TRBV7-3; TRBD2 matches 10 bases. Germline V CDR1 and CDR2: SGHTA, FQGTGA. V shed 0 bases and J 8 bases; nucleotides not matched to a gene: 1. The CDR3 extends over 14 amino acids. CDR3 nucleotide sequence: TGTGCCAGCAGCTTAACCCTAGCGGGGGATGAGCAGTTCTTC. Its protein product is CASSLTLAGDEQFF.

As DNA, the CDR3 is TGTGCCAGCAGCCTACTAGCGGGCCAAGAGACCCAGTACTTC. This sequence encodes CASSLLAGQETQYF. The chain links TRBV7-2 to TRBJ2-5; 9 bases map to TRBD2. From germline, CDR1 is SGHTA and CDR2 FQGNSA. With 5 bases clipped from V and 1 base from J, the junction kept 2 bases outside the gene matches. This CDR3 has 14 amino acids.

This chain joins TRBV7-3 and TRBJ2-2; D not resolved. Germline assignment: CDR1 SGHTA and CDR2 FQGTGA. The CDR3 covers 18 residues. V lost 5 bases and J 0 bases, leaving 19 bases between the germline ends. CDR3 bases: TGTGCCAGCAGCCCACCCCCGCTGGGAACGGCGAACACCGGGGAGCTGTTTTTT. Protein product: CASSPPPLGTANTGELFF.

This clone was detected once. The gene calls are TRBV10-3 and TRBJ1-2, with TRBD1 identical over 10 bases. CDR1 is ENHRY and CDR2 is SYGVKD in the germline V gene. This CDR3 has 19 amino acids. Trimming at V came to 6 bases and at J to 2 bases, leaving 18 bases not matched to a gene. CDR3 amino acids: CAISGPVGDRGPQNYGYTF. The CDR3 DNA reads as TGTGCCATCAGCGGCCCCGTGGGGGACAGGGGTCCTCAAAACTATGGCTACACCTTC.